The 4 T cell receptor beta chains below were found in one sample sequenced in a study of shared clonotypes between healthy human individuals (dated by TCRdb to 2018 to 2020). The receptor library was made with the immunoSEQ multiplex PCR assay. In TCRdb, the immuneACCESS table is reduced to in-frame sequences with V and J assigned. These tables do not hold every clone; where another copy was compared, an unresolved V gene accounts for under half, and the others remain unexplained. Here the sample has roughly 1 million clones; more than 60% occur a single time. About 1.5% of the sample comes from the top ten. Sequencing was carried out using memory CD4+ T cells sorted from blood. The sample's cell subset or site, from its label and the paper: CD45RA-negative fraction. Receptors were obtained from a man in his late teens or twenties in good health.

This clone was detected only a few times. The chain carries TRBV29-1 and TRBJ1-1, with 8 nucleotides matching TRBD1. Germline CDR1 is SQVTM and CDR2 is ANQGSEA. The V gene end was trimmed by 5 bases and the J gene end by 0 bases; junction bases not matched to a gene: 5. There are 14 residues in the CDR3. The CDR3, as DNA: TGCAGCGTTTATAGGACAGGGCTGAACACTGAAGCTTTCTTT. Encoded protein: CSVYRTGLNTEAFF. The entire variable domain, with the rest obtained from reference TRBV29-1 and TRBJ1-1, is as follows: SAVISQKPSRDICQRGTSLTIQCQVDSQVTMMFWYRQQPGQSLTLIATANQGSEATYESGFVIDKFPISRPNLTFSTLTVSNMSPEDSSIYLCSVYRTGLNTEAFFGQGTRLTVV.

The chain employs TRBV18 and TRBJ2-7, with D perhaps matching TRBD2 (5 bases). V lost 5 bases, J lost 7 bases, and 12 bases lay in between. The germline gives CDR1 KGHSH, CDR2 LQKENI. The CDR3 is 12 amino acids. This CDR3 is CASSDYPGEQYF. Written as DNA, the CDR3 is TGTGCCAGCTCAGACTACCCGGGAGAGCAGTACTTC.

This clone has just one count. The rearrangement links TRBV5-1 to TRBJ2-1; 8 bases align to TRBD2. There are 16 residues in the CDR3. The junction had 7 bases not matched to a gene; V was cut back by 3 bases and J by 2 bases. Germline lookup yields CDR1 SGHRS and CDR2 YFSETQ. CDR3 protein: CASSSSSGEPYNEQFF. CDR3 DNA sequence: TGCGCCAGCAGCTCAAGTAGCGGGGAACCCTACAATGAGCAGTTCTTC.

The chain links TRBV15 to TRBJ2-3; 10 bases agree with TRBD2. Germline V gene lookup returns CDR1 LNHNV and CDR2 YYDKDF (reference sequence). With V trimmed by 3 bases and J by 1 base, 4 bases remained unmatched. This CDR3 is 16 amino acids long. CDR3: CATSSWTSGRTDTQYF. In DNA form, the CDR3 reads TGTGCCACCAGCAGCTGGACTAGCGGTCGCACAGATACGCAGTATTTT.